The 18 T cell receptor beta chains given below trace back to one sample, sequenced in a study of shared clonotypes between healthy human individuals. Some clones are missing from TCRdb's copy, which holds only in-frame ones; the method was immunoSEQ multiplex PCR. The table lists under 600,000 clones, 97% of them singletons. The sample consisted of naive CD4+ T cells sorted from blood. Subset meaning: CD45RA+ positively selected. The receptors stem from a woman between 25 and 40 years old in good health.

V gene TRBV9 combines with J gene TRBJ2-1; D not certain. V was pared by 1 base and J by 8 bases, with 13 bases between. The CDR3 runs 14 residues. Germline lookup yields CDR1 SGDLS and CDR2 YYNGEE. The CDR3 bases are TGTGCCAGCAGCGTAAGGTGGGCGCCGGATGAGCAGTTCTTC. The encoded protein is CASSVRWAPDEQFF.

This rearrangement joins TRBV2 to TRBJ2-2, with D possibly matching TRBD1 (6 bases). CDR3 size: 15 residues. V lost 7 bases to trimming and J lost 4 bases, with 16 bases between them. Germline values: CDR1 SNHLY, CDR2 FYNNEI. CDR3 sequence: CASTSQSDSTGELFF. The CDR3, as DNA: TGTGCCAGCACCTCCCAATCGGACAGCACCGGGGAGCTGTTTTTT. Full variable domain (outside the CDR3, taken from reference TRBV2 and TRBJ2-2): EPEVTQTPSHQVTQMGQEVILRCVPISNHLYFYWYRQILGQKVEFLVSFYNNEISEKSEIFDDQFSVERPDGSNFTLKIRSTKLEDSAMYFCASTSQSDSTGELFFGEGSRLTVL.

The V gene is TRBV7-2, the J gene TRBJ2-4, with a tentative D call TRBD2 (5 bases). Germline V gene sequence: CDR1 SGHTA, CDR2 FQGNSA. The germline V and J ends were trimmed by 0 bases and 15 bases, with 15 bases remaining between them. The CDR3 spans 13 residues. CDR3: CASSLAEGSLWYF. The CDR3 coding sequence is TGTGCCAGCAGCTTAGCCGAGGGCAGCCTTTGGTACTTC.

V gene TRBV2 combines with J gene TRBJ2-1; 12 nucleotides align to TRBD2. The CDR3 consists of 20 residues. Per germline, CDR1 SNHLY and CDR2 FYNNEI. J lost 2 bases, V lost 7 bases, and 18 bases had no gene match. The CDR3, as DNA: TGTGCCAGCATGGGCGAGTGGCTAGCGGGAGGGCTAGGCACCTACAATGAGCAGTTCTTC. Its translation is CASMGEWLAGGLGTYNEQFF.

The CDR3 nucleotides read TGTGCCAGTAGTCGGATTCCGACGCCCGGGTTGGGTAGTAATGAAAAACTGTTTTTT. Translating it yields CASSRIPTPGLGSNEKLFF. This sequence joins TRBV19 and TRBJ1-4; D is undetermined. The CDR3 consists of 19 residues. From germline, CDR1 is LNHDA and CDR2 SQIVND (reference sequence). V dropped 5 bases and J dropped 4 bases, with 26 bases sitting between them.

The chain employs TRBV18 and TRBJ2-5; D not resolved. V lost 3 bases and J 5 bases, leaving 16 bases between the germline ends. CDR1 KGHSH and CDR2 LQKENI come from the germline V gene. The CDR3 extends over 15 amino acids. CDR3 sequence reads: CASSPQPIGTETQYF. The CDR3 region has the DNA TGTGCCAGCTCACCCCAACCGATAGGCACGGAGACCCAGTACTTC. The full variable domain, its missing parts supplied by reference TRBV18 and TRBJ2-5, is NAGVMQNPRHLVRRRGQEARLRCSPMKGHSHVYWYRQLPEEGLKFMVYLQKENIIDESGMPKERFSAEFPKEGPSILRIQQVVRGDSAAYFCASSPQPIGTETQYFGPGTRLLVL.

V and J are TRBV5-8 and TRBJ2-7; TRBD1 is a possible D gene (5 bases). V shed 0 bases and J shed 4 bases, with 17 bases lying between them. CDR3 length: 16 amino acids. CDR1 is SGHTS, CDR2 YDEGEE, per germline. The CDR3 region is CASSLAVRQGRYEQYF. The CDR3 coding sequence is TGTGCCAGCAGCTTGGCCGTTCGGCAGGGAAGATACGAGCAGTACTTC. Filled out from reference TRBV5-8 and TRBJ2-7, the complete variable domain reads EAGVTQSPTHLIKTRGQQATLRCSPISGHTSVYWYQQALGLGLQFLLWYDEGEERNRGNFPPRFSGRQFPNYSSELNVNALELEDSALYLCASSLAVRQGRYEQYFGPGTRLTVT.

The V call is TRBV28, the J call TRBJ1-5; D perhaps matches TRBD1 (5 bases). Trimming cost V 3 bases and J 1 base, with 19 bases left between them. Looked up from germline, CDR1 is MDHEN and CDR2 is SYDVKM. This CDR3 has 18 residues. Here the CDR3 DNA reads TGTGCCAGCAGTTTTGCAGCCAGGGTCAGGCGCAGCAATCAGCCCCAGCATTTT. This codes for CASSFAARVRRSNQPQHF.

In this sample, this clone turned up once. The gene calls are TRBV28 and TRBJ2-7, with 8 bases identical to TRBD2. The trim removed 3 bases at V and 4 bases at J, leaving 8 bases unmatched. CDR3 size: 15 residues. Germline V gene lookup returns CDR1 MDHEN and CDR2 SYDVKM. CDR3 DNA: TGTGCCAGCAGTTTGGTCACTAGCGGACTATACGAGCAGTACTTC. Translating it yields CASSLVTSGLYEQYF.

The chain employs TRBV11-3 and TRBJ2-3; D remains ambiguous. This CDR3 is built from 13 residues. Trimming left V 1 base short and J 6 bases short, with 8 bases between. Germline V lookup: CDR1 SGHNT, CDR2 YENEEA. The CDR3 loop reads CASSLVPKDTQYF. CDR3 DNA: TGTGCCAGCAGCTTAGTACCAAAGGATACGCAGTATTTT.

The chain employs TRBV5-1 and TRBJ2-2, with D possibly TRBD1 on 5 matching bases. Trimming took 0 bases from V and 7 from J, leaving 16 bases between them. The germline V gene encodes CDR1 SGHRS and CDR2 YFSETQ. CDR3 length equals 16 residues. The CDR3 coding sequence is TGCGCCAGCAGCTTGGCCGAACGGCAGGGCGGCGGGGAGCTGTTTTTT. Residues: CASSLAERQGGGELFF.

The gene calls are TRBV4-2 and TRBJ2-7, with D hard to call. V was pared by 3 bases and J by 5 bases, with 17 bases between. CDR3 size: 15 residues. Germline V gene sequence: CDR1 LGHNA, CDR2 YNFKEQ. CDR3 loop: CASSQLALPGDEQYF. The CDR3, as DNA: TGTGCCAGCAGCCAGCTGGCTTTGCCGGGTGACGAGCAGTACTTC.

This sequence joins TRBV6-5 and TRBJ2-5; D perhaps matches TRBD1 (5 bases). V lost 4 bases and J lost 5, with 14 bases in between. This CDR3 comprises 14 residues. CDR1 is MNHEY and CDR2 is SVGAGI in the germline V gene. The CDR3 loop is CASSFRTSQETQYF. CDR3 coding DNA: TGTGCCAGCAGTTTCCGGACATCGCAGGAGACCCAGTACTTC.

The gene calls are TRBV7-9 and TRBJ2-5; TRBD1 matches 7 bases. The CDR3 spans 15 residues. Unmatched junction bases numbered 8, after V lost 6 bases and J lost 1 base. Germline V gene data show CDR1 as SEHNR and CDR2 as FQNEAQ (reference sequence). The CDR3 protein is CASSSSRDSQETQYF. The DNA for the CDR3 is TGTGCCAGCAGTTCAAGCCGGGACAGCCAAGAGACCCAGTACTTC.

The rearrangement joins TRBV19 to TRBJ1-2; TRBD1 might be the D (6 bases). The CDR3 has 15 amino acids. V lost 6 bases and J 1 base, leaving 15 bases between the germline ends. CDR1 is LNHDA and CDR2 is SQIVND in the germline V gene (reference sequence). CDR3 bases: TGTGCCAGTAGGCGCAGGGGCCAAATTAACTATGGCTACACCTTC. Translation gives CASRRRGQINYGYTF. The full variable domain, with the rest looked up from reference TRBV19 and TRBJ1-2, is DGGITQSPKYLFRKEGQNVTLSCEQNLNHDAMYWYRQDPGQGLRLIYYSQIVNDFQKGDIAEGYSVSREKKESFPLTVTSAQKNPTAFYLCASRRRGQINYGYTFGSGTRLTVV.

CDR3 residues: CAWSYGGLDAFF. DNA for the CDR3: TGTGCCTGGAGTTATGGGGGCTTGGATGCTTTCTTT. This chain uses TRBV30 with TRBJ1-1; weak D call: TRBD1 (6 bases). The CDR3 is 12 amino acids. CDR1 and CDR2 from the germline V gene are GTSNPN and SVGIG (reference sequence). V was pared by 2 bases and J by 11 bases, with 15 bases between.

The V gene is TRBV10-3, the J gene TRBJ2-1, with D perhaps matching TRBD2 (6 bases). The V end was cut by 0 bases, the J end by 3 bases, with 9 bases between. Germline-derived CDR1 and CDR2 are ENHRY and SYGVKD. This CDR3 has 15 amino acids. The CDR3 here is CAISESGLNYNEQFF. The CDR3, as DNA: TGTGCCATCAGTGAGTCGGGACTTAACTACAATGAGCAGTTCTTC.

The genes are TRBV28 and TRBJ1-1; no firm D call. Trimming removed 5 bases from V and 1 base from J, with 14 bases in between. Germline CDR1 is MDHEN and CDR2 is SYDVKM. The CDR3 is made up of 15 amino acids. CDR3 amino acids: CASSPSFSRNTEAFF. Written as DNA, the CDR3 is TGTGCCAGCAGTCCTTCGTTCTCCAGGAACACTGAAGCTTTCTTT.